Shown below are 28 T cell receptor beta chains from a single sample sequenced in a study of OX40 agonist ivuxolimab in advanced cancers. Data came from immunoSEQ multiplex PCR; TCRdb stores just in-frame clones and leaves some out. The table lists around 140,000 clones, 93% of them singletons. The source material was CD4+ or CD8+ T cells sorted from blood, sampled in a trial of the OX40 agonist ivuxolimab. The receptor source for this set is an adult with an advanced solid tumor such as melanoma, head and neck, liver or kidney cancer.

The chain joins TRBV6-5 to TRBJ1-5; D remains ambiguous. V gave up 5 bases and J gave up 3 bases, with 8 bases separating them. The CDR3 totals 13 residues. Germline CDR1 is MNHEY and CDR2 is SVGAGI. The CDR3 region is CASSGEYNQPQHF. Written as DNA, the CDR3 is TGTGCCAGCAGTGGAGAGTACAATCAGCCCCAGCATTTT.

The chain carries TRBV9 and TRBJ1-1; no definite D call. Germline CDR1 reads SGDLS; CDR2 reads YYNGEE. The CDR3 loop spans 15 amino acids. V was clipped by 0 bases and J by 1 base, with 10 bases between them. In nucleotides, the CDR3 is TGTGCCAGCAGCGTAGCTAGCCAGGCGAACACTGAAGCTTTCTTT. Protein: CASSVASQANTEAFF.

The gene calls are TRBV5-8 and TRBJ1-4; TRBD1 matches 7 bases. The trim removed 4 bases at V and 8 bases at J, leaving 8 bases unmatched. CDR1 is SGHTS and CDR2 is YDEGEE in the germline V gene. The CDR3 spans 14 residues. CDR3 amino acids: CASSPGGSGEKLFF. Written as DNA, the CDR3 is TGTGCCAGCAGCCCAGGGGGGTCTGGGGAAAAACTGTTTTTT. Together with reference TRBV5-8 and TRBJ1-4, the CDR3 gives the full variable domain: EAGVTQSPTHLIKTRGQQATLRCSPISGHTSVYWYQQALGLGLQFLLWYDEGEERNRGNFPPRFSGRQFPNYSSELNVNALELEDSALYLCASSPGGSGEKLFFGSGTQLSVL.

J is TRBJ1-5 and V is TRBV4-1; D gene unclear. There are 11 residues in the CDR3. CDR1 MGHRA and CDR2 YSYEKL come from the germline V gene. V lost 5 bases and J 6 bases, leaving 5 bases between the germline ends. CDR3 sequence: CASSGGQPQHF. As DNA, the CDR3 is TGCGCCAGCAGCGGAGGTCAGCCCCAGCATTTT.

This rearrangement joins TRBV27 to TRBJ2-7; D perhaps matches TRBD2 (5 bases). The CDR3 length is 14 residues. Germline-derived CDR1 and CDR2 are MNHEY and SMNVEV (reference sequence). The V end lost 3 bases, the J end lost 2 bases, and 11 bases lay between the germline ends. CDR3 sequence reads: CASSFLFGAYEQYF. Written as DNA, the CDR3 is TGTGCCAGCAGTTTTCTGTTCGGGGCCTACGAGCAGTACTTC.

The chain recombines TRBV7-2 with TRBJ2-7; D is uncertain. V was cut by 2 bases and J by 0 bases, with 5 bases left in between. Looked up from germline, CDR1 is SGHTA and CDR2 is FQGNSA. This CDR3 comprises 13 residues. The CDR3 coding sequence is TGTGCCAGCAGCTTACATCGCTCCTACGAGCAGTACTTC. Protein: CASSLHRSYEQYF.

The J gene is TRBJ2-7, the V gene TRBV5-1; 13 bases fit TRBD2. V was clipped by 0 bases and J by 1 base; unmatched bases: 10. The CDR3 consists of 19 residues. CDR1 and CDR2 (germline): SGHRS, YFSETQ. The CDR3: CASSLGSRTSGGRSYEQYF. In nucleotides, the CDR3 is TGCGCCAGCAGCTTGGGTTCCCGGACTAGCGGGGGCCGTTCCTACGAGCAGTACTTC.

This chain connects TRBV11-2 to TRBJ2-5; 7 bases map to TRBD2. Germline CDR1 reads SGHAT; CDR2 reads FQNNGV. The V segment lost 3 bases and the J segment 4 bases; nucleotides outside the gene matches: 2. This CDR3 is built from 13 residues. The CDR3 DNA follows: TGTGCCAGCAGCTTCGGGGAGGGAGAGACCCAGTACTTC. It yields the protein CASSFGEGETQYF.

Remarks on this clone: Within the sample, other DNA sequences also encode this same CDR3. The CDR3 coding sequence is TGTGCCAGCAGCCAAGGGCTAGCGGGACCTTACGAGCAGTACTTC. Translation: CASSQGLAGPYEQYF. The V call is TRBV14, the J call TRBJ2-7; 9 nucleotides agree with TRBD2. This CDR3 region has 15 residues. Per germline, CDR1 SGHDN and CDR2 FVKESK. Germline trimming cut 1 base from V and 4 bases from J; bases unmatched to any gene: 5.

J is TRBJ2-7 and V is TRBV5-4, with D perhaps being TRBD1 or TRBD2 (6 bases each). V was shortened by 0 bases and J by 2 bases, with 15 bases between the two germline ends. The CDR3 covers 16 residues. Germline V CDR1 and CDR2: SGHNT, YYREEE (reference sequence). CDR3 nucleotide sequence: TGTGCCAGCAGCTTGGCGTCGGGGGCCCTCCCCTACGAGCAGTACTTC. It is translated as CASSLASGALPYEQYF.

The chain employs TRBV5-4 and TRBJ2-7, with 7 bases identical to TRBD1. This CDR3 contains 17 residues. Germline loops: CDR1 SGHNT, CDR2 YYREEE (reference sequence). The V and J ends lost 2 bases and 2 bases, in that order; junction bases with no gene match: 13. The CDR3 nucleotides read TGTGCCAGCAGCTTTCAGGTGACAGGGAGAGTAACCTACGAGCAGTACTTC. This sequence encodes CASSFQVTGRVTYEQYF.

The chain uses TRBV5-6 and TRBJ1-5, with 7 bases lining up with TRBD1. Germline V gene sequence: CDR1 SGHDT, CDR2 YYEEEE. CDR3 length: 16 residues. V gave up 0 bases and J gave up 7 bases; unmatched junction bases: 10. The CDR3 here is CASSLGTDRVRQPQHF. The DNA for the CDR3 is TGTGCCAGCAGCTTGGGGACCGACAGGGTCCGACAGCCCCAGCATTTT.

A word on this clone: The same CDR3 arises from other DNA sequences in this sample as well. The chain has TRBV7-3 and TRBJ2-7; 8 nucleotides align to TRBD1. CDR1 and CDR2 from the germline V gene are SGHTA and FQGTGA. With 5 bases clipped from V and 3 bases from J, the junction kept 6 bases outside the gene matches. This CDR3 spans 14 amino acids. The CDR3 reads CASSPGTGGYEQYF. The CDR3 DNA is TGTGCCAGCAGCCCCGGGACAGGAGGCTACGAGCAGTACTTC. The full variable domain, completed using reference TRBV7-3 and TRBJ2-7, is GAGVSQTPSNKVTEKGKYVELRCDPISGHTALYWYRQSLGQGPEFLIYFQGTGAADDSGLPNDRFFAVRPEGSVSTLKIQRTERGDSAVYLCASSPGTGGYEQYFGPGTRLTVT.

The chain is built from TRBV29-1 and TRBJ2-2, with D maybe TRBD1 (6 bases). The V end was cut by 2 bases, the J end by 6 bases, with 19 bases between. Per germline, CDR1 SQVTM and CDR2 ANQGSEA. The CDR3 sequence is 16 residues long. The CDR3, as DNA: TGCAGCGTTGAAACACAGGGACGGCAAGACTCCGGGGAGCTGTTTTTT. Translating it yields CSVETQGRQDSGELFF.

This clone was counted a few times. The V and J genes are TRBV10-1 and TRBJ1-1, with D perhaps TRBD1 (5 bases). The CDR3 runs to 13 residues. The germline CDR1 and CDR2 sequences are WNHNN and SYGVQD (reference sequence). Trimming cost V 7 bases and J 1 base, with 10 bases left between them. CDR3: CASIPQGNTEAFF. CDR3 coding DNA: TGCGCCAGCATTCCTCAGGGGAACACTGAAGCTTTCTTT.

The rearrangement links TRBV11-2 to TRBJ2-1; no clear D gene. In germline, CDR1 is SGHAT, CDR2 FQNNGV. V was cut by 7 bases and J by 6 bases, with 25 bases left in between. The CDR3 loop spans 17 amino acids. Written as DNA, the CDR3 is TGTGCCAGCACCCTGAGGCCTGGGGTAGCTTTAGGCAATGAGCAGTTCTTC. Translated: CASTLRPGVALGNEQFF.

The chain uses TRBV5-4 and TRBJ2-3; TRBD2 matches 13 bases. Germline V CDR1 and CDR2: SGHNT, YYREEE (reference sequence). V was clipped by 4 bases and J by 1 base; unmatched bases: 6. The CDR3 is 17 amino acids. CDR3: CASSHKLAGGRTDTQYF. In nucleotides, the CDR3 is TGTGCCAGCAGCCATAAACTAGCGGGGGGGCGCACAGATACGCAGTATTTT.

The chain joins TRBV11-2 to TRBJ1-3, with no clear D. CDR3 length: 16 amino acids. Trimming removed 1 base from V and 2 bases from J, with 12 bases in between. Germline V gene data show CDR1 as SGHAT and CDR2 as FQNNGV. This CDR3 reads CASSLVTVRAGNTIYF. CDR3 sequence (DNA): TGTGCCAGCAGCTTAGTTACAGTGAGGGCTGGAAACACCATATATTTT.

The V and J genes are TRBV12-5 and TRBJ2-1; 8 positions agree with TRBD1. V lost 1 base and J lost 9; bases outside the gene matches: 5. The germline gives CDR1 LGHNT, CDR2 FRNRAP. This CDR3 comprises 14 residues. The CDR3 DNA is TGTGCTAGTGGTTTGGGACAGGGGTTTGGTGAGCAGTTCTTC. Protein sequence: CASGLGQGFGEQFF. The complete variable domain, with remaining parts taken from reference TRBV12-5 and TRBJ2-1, reads DARVTQTPRHKVTEMGQEVTMRCQPILGHNTVFWYRQTMMQGLELLAYFRNRAPLDDSGMPKDRFSAEMPDATLATLKIQPSEPRDSAVYFCASGLGQGFGEQFFGPGTRLTVL.

This chain connects TRBV6-6 to TRBJ1-2; TRBD1 might be the D (6 bases). Germline-derived CDR1 and CDR2 are MNHNY and SVGAGI (reference sequence). V was trimmed by 6 bases and J by 4 bases, leaving 15 bases between them. CDR3 length: 14 residues. As DNA, the CDR3 is TGTGCCAGCAGCAAGGGGGGGGGAGGCTATGGCTACACCTTC. Translating it yields CASSKGGGGYGYTF.

The chain combines TRBV5-1 with TRBJ2-2; D gene unclear. CDR3 length: 17 amino acids. With 0 bases removed from V and 0 bases from J, the gap between germline ends came to 12 bases. CDR1 is SGHRS and CDR2 is YFSETQ in the germline V gene. This CDR3 reads CASSLGAALSNTGELFF. The CDR3 nucleotides are TGCGCCAGCAGCTTGGGGGCAGCCCTTTCGAACACCGGGGAGCTGTTTTTT. Looking up the rest from reference TRBV5-1 and TRBJ2-2 gives the full variable domain: KAGVTQTPRYLIKTRGQQVTLSCSPISGHRSVSWYQQTPGQGLQFLFEYFSETQRNKGNFPGRFSGRQFSNSRSEMNVSTLELGDSALYLCASSLGAALSNTGELFFGEGSRLTVL.

This chain uses TRBV27 with TRBJ1-4; 8 bases line up with TRBD1. Germline V gene data show CDR1 as MNHEY and CDR2 as SMNVEV (reference sequence). V was pared by 5 bases and J by 8 bases, with 7 bases of the junction left unmatched. This CDR3 comprises 14 residues. CDR3 protein: CASSPTGVGEKLFF. CDR3 nucleotides: TGTGCCAGCAGTCCGACAGGGGTGGGGGAAAAACTGTTTTTT.

The chain combines TRBV18 with TRBJ1-1; possibly TRBD1 for D (6 bases). The germline CDR1 and CDR2 sequences are KGHSH and LQKENI. V lost 3 bases to trimming and J lost 1 base, with 15 bases between them. The CDR3 totals 16 residues. CDR3 sequence: CASSPWTARGNTEAFF. The CDR3 nucleotides read TGTGCCAGCTCACCTTGGACAGCCCGGGGGAACACTGAAGCTTTCTTT.

V and J are TRBV19 and TRBJ1-2; weak D call: TRBD1 (5 bases). The CDR3 contains 14 residues. Germline lookup yields CDR1 LNHDA and CDR2 SQIVND (reference sequence). V was trimmed by 5 bases and J by 6 bases, leaving 16 bases between them. The CDR3 DNA reads TGTGCCAGTAGTGCGACAGTTCCAATTGATGGCTACACCTTC. Its translation: CASSATVPIDGYTF.

This clone appeared once. The rearrangement joins TRBV19 to TRBJ1-4; D gene unclear. The CDR3 is 15 amino acids. With 6 bases removed from V and 3 bases from J, the gap between germline ends came to 14 bases. In germline, CDR1 is LNHDA, CDR2 SQIVND (reference sequence). The CDR3 spells CASSRQQFSNEKLFF. The CDR3 nucleotides read TGTGCCAGTAGCCGCCAACAGTTCTCTAATGAAAAACTGTTTTTT.

CDR3 residues: CASSKDRAGAVSYNEQFF. CDR3 DNA sequence: TGTGCCAGCAGCAAAGATCGGGCGGGGGCCGTCTCCTACAATGAGCAGTTCTTC. The chain recombines TRBV21-1 with TRBJ2-1; TRBD2, as called in the table, went unchecked against the DNA. TRBV21-1 is a pseudogene locus. This CDR3 is built from 18 residues.

The V call is TRBV5-6, the J call TRBJ2-7; TRBD1 or TRBD2 may be the D gene (6 bases each). V dropped 8 bases and J dropped 2 bases, with 29 bases sitting between them. CDR1 and CDR2 (germline): SGHDT, YYEEEE. The CDR3 is 18 amino acids. The CDR3: CASSKQHRWGAKAYEQYF. The CDR3 DNA reads TGTGCCAGTAGCAAGCAGCATAGGTGGGGGGCGAAAGCCTACGAGCAGTACTTC.

The V and J genes are TRBV7-2 and TRBJ1-2; D might be TRBD1 (5 bases). CDR3 length: 13 amino acids. The V end lost 5 bases, the J end lost 8 bases, and 15 bases lay between the germline ends. Germline V gene data show CDR1 as SGHTA and CDR2 as FQGNSA. The CDR3 DNA is TGTGCCAGCAGCCCCCAAGGGGCAGGGGGCTACACCTTC. Translated: CASSPQGAGGYTF.